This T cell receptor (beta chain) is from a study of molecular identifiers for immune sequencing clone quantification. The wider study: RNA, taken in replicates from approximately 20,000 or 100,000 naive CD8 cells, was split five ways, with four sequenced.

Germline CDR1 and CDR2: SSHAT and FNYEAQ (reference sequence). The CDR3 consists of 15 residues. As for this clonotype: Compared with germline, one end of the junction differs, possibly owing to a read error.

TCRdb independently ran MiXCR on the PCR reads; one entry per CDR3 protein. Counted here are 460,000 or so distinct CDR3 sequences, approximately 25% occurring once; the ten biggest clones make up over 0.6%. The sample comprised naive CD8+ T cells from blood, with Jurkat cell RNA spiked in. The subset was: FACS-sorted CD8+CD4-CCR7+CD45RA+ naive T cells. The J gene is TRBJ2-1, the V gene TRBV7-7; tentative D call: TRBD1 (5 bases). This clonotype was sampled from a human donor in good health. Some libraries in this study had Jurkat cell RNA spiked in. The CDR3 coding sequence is TGTGCTAGCAGCTTAGGGGTCTCTGCCTACAATGAGCAGTTCTTC. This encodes CASSLGVSAYNEQFF.